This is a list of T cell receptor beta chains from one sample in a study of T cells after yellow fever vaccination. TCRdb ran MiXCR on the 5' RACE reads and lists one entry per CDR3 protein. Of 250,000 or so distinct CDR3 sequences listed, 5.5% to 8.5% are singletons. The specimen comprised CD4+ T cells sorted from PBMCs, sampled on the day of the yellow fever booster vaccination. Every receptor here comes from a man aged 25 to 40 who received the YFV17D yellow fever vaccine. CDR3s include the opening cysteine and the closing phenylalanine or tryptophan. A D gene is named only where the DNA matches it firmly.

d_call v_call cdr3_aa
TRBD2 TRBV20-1 CSASSPGLVYEQYF
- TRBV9 CASSFTGEYEQYF
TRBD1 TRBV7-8 CASSLAGTGPRQPQHF
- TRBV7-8 CASSSRLVTYNEQFF
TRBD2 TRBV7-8 CASSPLGLAGSYNEQFF
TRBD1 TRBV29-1 CSDRQGNGGYTF
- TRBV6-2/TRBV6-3 CASARPSVGTEAFF
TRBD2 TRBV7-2 CASTPRSSGINEQFF
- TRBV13 CASSRGGDTEAFF
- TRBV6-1 CASTRENSGKSYNEQFF